This TCR beta chain was sequenced in a study of T cell repertoires in cytomegalovirus infection. Across the whole study: Indications of both CMV infection and matching HLA type were provided by public TCR beta signatures.

About this clonotype itself: The antigen is unknown.

Germline CDR1 SGDLS, CDR2 YYNGEE. The V gene end was trimmed by 5 bases and the J gene end by 4 bases; junction bases not matched to a gene: 8. This CDR3 is 15 amino acids long. TCRdb re-called the reads through MiXCR, storing one row per CDR3 protein. The sample lists around 100,000 distinct CDR3 sequences; around 31% were seen once. The chain couples TRBV9 to TRBJ2-3, with 9 bases fitting TRBD2. The sequencing used CD8+ T cells from cultured PBMCs, collected from culture after CMV antigen stimulation. The origin of this receptor is a human donor in good health (CMV status not recorded). Some clones in this sample may be carry-over from other donors' samples. CDR3 nucleotides: TGTGCCAGCAGTCCCAGCGGGGGGCTGGCAGATACGCAGTATTTT. It codes for CASSPSGGLADTQYF.